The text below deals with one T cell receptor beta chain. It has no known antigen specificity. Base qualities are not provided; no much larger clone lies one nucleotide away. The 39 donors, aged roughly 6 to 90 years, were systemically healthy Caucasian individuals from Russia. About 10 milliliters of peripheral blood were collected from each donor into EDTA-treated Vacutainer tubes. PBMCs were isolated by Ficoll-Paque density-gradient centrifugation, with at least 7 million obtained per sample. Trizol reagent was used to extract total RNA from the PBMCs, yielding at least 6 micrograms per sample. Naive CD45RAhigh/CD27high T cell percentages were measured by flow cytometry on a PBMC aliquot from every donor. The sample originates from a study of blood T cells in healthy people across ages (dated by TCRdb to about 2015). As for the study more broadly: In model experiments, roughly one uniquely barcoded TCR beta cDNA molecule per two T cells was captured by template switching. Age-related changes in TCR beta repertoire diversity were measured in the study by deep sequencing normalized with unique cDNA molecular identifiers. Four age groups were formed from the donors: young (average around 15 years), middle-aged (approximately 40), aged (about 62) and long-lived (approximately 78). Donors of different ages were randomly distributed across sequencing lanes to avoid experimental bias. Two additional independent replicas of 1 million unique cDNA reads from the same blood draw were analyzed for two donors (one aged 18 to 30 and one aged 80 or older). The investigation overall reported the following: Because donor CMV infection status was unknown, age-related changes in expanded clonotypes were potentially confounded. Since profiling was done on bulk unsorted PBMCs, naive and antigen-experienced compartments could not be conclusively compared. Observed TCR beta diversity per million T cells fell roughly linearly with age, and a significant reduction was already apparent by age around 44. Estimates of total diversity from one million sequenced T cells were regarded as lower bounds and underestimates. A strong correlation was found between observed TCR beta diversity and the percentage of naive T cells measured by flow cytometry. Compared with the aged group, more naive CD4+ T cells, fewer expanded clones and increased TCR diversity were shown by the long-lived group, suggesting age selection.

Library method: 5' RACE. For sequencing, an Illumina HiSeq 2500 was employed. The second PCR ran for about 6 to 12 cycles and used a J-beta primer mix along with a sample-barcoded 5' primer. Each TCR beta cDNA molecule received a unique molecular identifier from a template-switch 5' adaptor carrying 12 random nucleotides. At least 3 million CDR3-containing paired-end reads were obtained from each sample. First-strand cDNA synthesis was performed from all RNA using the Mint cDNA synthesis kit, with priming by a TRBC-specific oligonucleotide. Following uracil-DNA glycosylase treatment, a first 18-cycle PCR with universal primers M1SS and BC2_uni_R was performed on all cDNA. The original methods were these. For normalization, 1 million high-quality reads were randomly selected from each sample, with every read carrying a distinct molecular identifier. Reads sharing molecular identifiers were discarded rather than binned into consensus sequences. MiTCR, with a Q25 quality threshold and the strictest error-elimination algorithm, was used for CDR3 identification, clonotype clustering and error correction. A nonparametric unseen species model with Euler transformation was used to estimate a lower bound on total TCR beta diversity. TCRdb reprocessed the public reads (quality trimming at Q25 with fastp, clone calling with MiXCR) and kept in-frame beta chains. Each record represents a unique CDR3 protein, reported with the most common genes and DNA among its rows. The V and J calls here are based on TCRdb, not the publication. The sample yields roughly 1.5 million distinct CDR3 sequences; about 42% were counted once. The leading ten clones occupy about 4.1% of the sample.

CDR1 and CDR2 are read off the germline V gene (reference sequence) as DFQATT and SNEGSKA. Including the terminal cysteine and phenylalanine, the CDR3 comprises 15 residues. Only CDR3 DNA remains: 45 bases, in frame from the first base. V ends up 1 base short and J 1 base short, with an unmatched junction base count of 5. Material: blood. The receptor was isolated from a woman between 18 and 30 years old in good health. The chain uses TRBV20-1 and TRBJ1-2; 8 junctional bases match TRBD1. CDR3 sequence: CSARAWTGFNYGYTF. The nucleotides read TGCAGTGCTAGAGCCTGGACAGGGTTTAACTATGGCTACACCTTC.